The T cell receptor beta chain under discussion was sequenced for a study of blood T cell repertoires in COVID-19. Per the original methods: Reference gene primer amplification yielded estimated nucleated cell counts. Sequenced by immunoSEQ multiplex PCR; TCRdb stores in-frame clones only, minus some. That table is the source of V, J and clone size, and D and trimming were worked out from the DNA. The table has about 140,000 clones, around 81% seen once. This clone was recorded only once. Sequenced: PBMCs or T cells enriched from blood (not recorded which). This receptor was obtained from a woman in her forties who had recovered from COVID-19.

CDR3 DNA: TGTGCCAGCAGCCAAGAGGCTGCGGGGGTCGTAGAGGAGGATACGCAGTATTTT. It codes for CASSQEAAGVVEEDTQYF. The rearrangement links TRBV3-1 (or the pseudogene TRBV3-2) to TRBJ2-3, with TRBD2 matching over 7 bases. The V segment lost 0 bases and the J segment 6 bases; nucleotides outside the gene matches: 15. CDR1 LGHDT and CDR2 YNNKEL come from the germline V gene (reference sequence). The CDR3 runs 18 residues.